This TCR beta chain comes out of a study of a mutant IDH1 vaccine in newly diagnosed glioma. CDR1 and CDR2 (germline): MNHNS, SASEGT. The CDR3 length is 16 residues. V was trimmed by 0 bases and J by 0 bases, leaving 10 bases between them. Assay used: immunoSEQ multiplex PCR; TCRdb lists only in-frame clones, some missing. This sample has about 60,000 clones, with roughly 81% found just once. As to time point: week 35, safety follow-up. The content of each vaccine dose was 300 ug of mutant IDH1 20-mer peptide, and topical imiquimod accompanied it. As regards this clone: What it binds is unknown.

The input for sequencing was PBMCs, taken from a glioma patient whose treatment included an IDH1 peptide vaccine. The gene calls are TRBV6-1 and TRBJ2-3; D is ambiguous. The source of this sequence is a man aged 35-49 years with glioma. The CDR3 DNA sequence: TGTGCCAGCAGTGAAGCGCCACATTCTAGCACAGATACGCAGTATTTT. It specifies CASSEAPHSSTDTQYF.